This note documents a single T cell receptor beta chain sequence. The V gene lost 1 base and the J gene lost 6 bases, with 18 bases spanning the gap. The CDR3 is 16 amino acids. The germline gives CDR1 LNHNV, CDR2 YYDKDF (reference sequence). Original analysis: Nucleated cell number was recorded as an estimate derived from reference gene primer amplification. Using immunoSEQ multiplex PCR, the repertoire was profiled, and TCRdb retains in-frame clones only, with some absent. For V, J and clone size, that table is used; D and trimming come from the DNA. The table records hundreds of thousands of clones, approximately 92% of them present only once. Study members were between roughly 18 and 89 years old and lived in some 26 US regions. Donors were grouped by their self-reported clinical history. Among Cohort 3 donors, those recovered had two negative PCRs, clearance, or symptom resolution. This record belongs to a study of blood T cell repertoires in COVID-19.

This receptor was taken from a woman younger than 30 who had recovered from COVID-19. The chain carries TRBV15 and TRBJ1-2; no clear D gene. Sequencing was carried out using PBMCs or T cells enriched from blood (not recorded which). Written as DNA, the CDR3 is TGTGCCACCAGCAGAGTCCCAGTCGACCGGCGGGATGGCTACACCTTC. Its protein product is CATSRVPVDRRDGYTF.